The 30 T cell receptor beta chains listed next were all sequenced from one sample in a study of blood T cell repertoires in COVID-19. The assay was immunoSEQ multiplex PCR, and TCRdb's table has in-frame clones only and misses some. Here the sample spans nearly 350,000 clones, around 83% being singletons. What was sequenced was peripheral blood. Receptors originate from a young man with active or convalescent COVID-19.

This chain uses TRBV18 with TRBJ1-1, with D tentatively TRBD1 (5 bases). The CDR3 runs to 15 residues. CDR1 is KGHSH and CDR2 is LQKENI in the germline V gene. Trimming took 6 bases from V and 4 from J, leaving 18 bases between them. The CDR3 bases are TGTGCCAGCTCCTACGGCCGGACACCCAGCACTGAAGCTTTCTTT. Its protein is CASSYGRTPSTEAFF.

The chain recombines TRBV7-3 with TRBJ2-2; 11 nucleotides agree with TRBD2. In germline, CDR1 is SGHTA, CDR2 FQGTGA. Trimming removed 5 bases from V and 4 bases from J; junction bases left unmatched: 6. This CDR3 is 16 amino acids long. The CDR3 DNA sequence: TGTGCCAGCAGCCAAACTAGCGGGGGAAGCACCGGGGAGCTGTTTTTT. Protein product: CASSQTSGGSTGELFF.

This sequence joins TRBV3-1 (or the pseudogene TRBV3-2) and TRBJ2-7; the match to TRBD2 covers 7 bases. Germline V lookup: CDR1 LGHDT, CDR2 YNNKEL (reference sequence). This CDR3 is built from 12 residues. CDR3 sequence reads: CFWEGISYEQYF. The DNA of the CDR3 is TGTTTCTGGGAGGGGATCTCCTACGAGCAGTACTTC.

The chain joins TRBV24-1 to TRBJ1-1, with 8 bases lining up with TRBD1. Germline CDR1 and CDR2: KGHDR and SFDVKD. Germline trimming cut 4 bases from V and 4 bases from J; bases unmatched to any gene: 13. The CDR3 is 17 residues long. The CDR3 DNA is TGTGCCACCAGTGACCCCTTCGGACAGGGTCATAGCACTGAAGCTTTCTTT. Encoded protein: CATSDPFGQGHSTEAFF.

The CDR3 DNA sequence: TGTGCCAGTAGTAGCGCTAGCGGAACGAATACGCAGTATTTT. It encodes CASSSASGTNTQYF. The J gene is TRBJ2-3, the V gene TRBV19, with 7 nucleotides matching TRBD2. This CDR3 is built from 14 residues. V shed 4 bases, J shed 7 bases, and the junction held 8 bases outside the gene matches. Germline CDR1 is LNHDA and CDR2 is SQIVND (reference sequence).

This clone was found once. The chain has TRBV7-2 and TRBJ1-1; possibly TRBD1 for D (6 bases). V was pared by 11 bases and J by 5 bases, with 21 bases between. The CDR3 loop spans 14 amino acids. Looked up from germline, CDR1 is SGHTA and CDR2 is FQGNSA. CDR3 region: CAQDRPLSGTEAFF. CDR3 sequence (DNA): TGTGCCCAGGACAGACCTCTTTCTGGAACTGAAGCTTTCTTT.

The CDR3 here is CASSSRTAYYSNQPQHF. CDR3 coding DNA: TGTGCCAGCAGCTCCAGGACTGCATACTATAGCAATCAGCCCCAGCATTTT. J is TRBJ1-5 and V is TRBV7-3; the D is unclear. Trimming removed 4 bases at V and 0 bases at J, with 16 bases between. This CDR3 is built from 17 residues. Germline V gene lookup returns CDR1 SGHTA and CDR2 FQGTGA.

This clone has more than one count but fewer than ten. The chain combines TRBV27 with TRBJ2-2; D call uncertain. V dropped 7 bases and J dropped 7 bases, with 10 bases sitting between them. This CDR3 contains 12 residues. Germline CDR1 reads MNHEY; CDR2 reads SMNVEV (reference sequence). CDR3 nucleotide sequence: TGTGCCAGCACAATACCGGGCGGGGAGCTGTTTTTT. Encoded protein: CASTIPGGELFF.

This clone was seen a single time. The chain joins TRBV7-2 to TRBJ2-3, with 7 bases matching TRBD2. CDR1 is SGHTA, CDR2 FQGNSA, per germline. V shed 1 base, J shed 6 bases, and the junction held 10 bases outside the gene matches. CDR3 size: 16 residues. The CDR3 DNA sequence: TGTGCCAGCAGCTTAGTAGGCGGGGGAGCGGGGGATACGCAGTATTTT. Translation gives CASSLVGGGAGDTQYF.

For the CDR3, the DNA is TGTGCCAGCAGTTTAGGCGCGGGAGGGCCCTACGAGCAGTACTTC. As protein: CASSLGAGGPYEQYF. V and J are TRBV28 and TRBJ2-7, with 9 bases that match TRBD2. This CDR3 is built from 15 residues. CDR1 is MDHEN and CDR2 is SYDVKM in the germline V gene. The V gene end was trimmed by 2 bases and the J gene end by 2 bases; junction bases not matched to a gene: 4.

Only one count was recorded for this clone. This chain uses TRBV6-2 or TRBV6-3 with TRBJ2-7; 9 bases align to TRBD2. Looked up from germline, CDR1 is MNHEY and CDR2 is SVGEGT. The CDR3 length is 14 residues. V gave up 5 bases and J gave up 2 bases; unmatched junction bases: 4. The CDR3: CASSRAGGTYEQYF. The CDR3 DNA sequence: TGTGCCAGCAGTAGAGCGGGAGGAACCTACGAGCAGTACTTC.

The V and J genes are TRBV24-1 and TRBJ2-1; D is unresolved. Germline V CDR1 and CDR2: KGHDR, SFDVKD. Trimming stripped 1 base from V and 8 bases from J, with 14 bases between. The CDR3 consists of 15 residues. The CDR3 protein is CATSDFYEGGDEQFF. CDR3 in DNA: TGTGCCACCAGTGATTTTTATGAAGGTGGAGATGAGCAGTTCTTC.

This chain connects TRBV5-5 to TRBJ2-3; tentative D call: TRBD1 (5 bases). The germline gives CDR1 SGHKS, CDR2 YYEKEE (reference sequence). The CDR3 contains 14 residues. The germline V and J ends were trimmed by 3 bases and 3 bases, with 11 bases remaining between them. CDR3 sequence: CASSSGFGTDTQYF. CDR3 DNA: TGTGCCAGCAGCTCAGGGTTCGGGACAGATACGCAGTATTTT. Together with reference TRBV5-5 and TRBJ2-3, the CDR3 gives the full variable domain: DAGVTQSPTHLIKTRGQQVTLRCSPISGHKSVSWYQQVLGQGPQFIFQYYEKEERGRGNFPDRFSARQFPNYSSELNVNALLLGDSALYLCASSSGFGTDTQYFGPGTRLTVL.

There are a few counts of this clone. The chain recombines TRBV4-3 with TRBJ1-6; D not resolved. Deletions cut 6 bases from V and 3 bases from J, with 6 bases between. The CDR3 has 13 residues. The germline V gene has CDR1 LGHNA and CDR2 YSLEER. The CDR3 here is CASSYSYNSPLHF. The CDR3 DNA reads TGCGCCAGCAGTTACAGCTATAATTCACCCCTCCACTTT.

This chain links TRBV24-1 with TRBJ2-3, with 7 bases lining up with TRBD1. Trimming took 4 bases from V and 3 from J; bases not matched to a gene: 9. The V gene's germline CDR1 is KGHDR and CDR2 SFDVKD. The CDR3 runs 16 residues. The CDR3 bases are TGTGCCACCAGTGACCGCGACAGGGACGGGACAGATACGCAGTATTTT. The encoded protein is CATSDRDRDGTDTQYF.

The chain employs TRBV5-1 and TRBJ1-3; D unresolved. CDR1 is SGHRS, CDR2 YFSETQ, per germline. The CDR3 is 15 residues long. V was clipped by 3 bases and J by 3 bases, with 13 bases between them. CDR3 in DNA: TGCGCCAGCAGCTGGGAGGGAGGTGGTGGAAACACCATATATTTT. Translation: CASSWEGGGGNTIYF.

The V call is TRBV19, the J call TRBJ2-7; D unresolved. This CDR3 region has 13 residues. Germline assignment: CDR1 LNHDA and CDR2 SQIVND (reference sequence). Trimming pared 11 bases from V and 2 bases from J, leaving 16 bases between. CDR3 in amino acids: CAASPGSTYEQYF. The CDR3 bases are TGTGCCGCCTCCCCCGGTTCTACCTACGAGCAGTACTTC.

The chain uses TRBV5-1 and TRBJ2-3; 8 positions match TRBD2. Germline-derived CDR1 and CDR2 are SGHRS and YFSETQ. Trimming cost V 3 bases and J 7 bases; bases outside gene matches: 10. The CDR3 is 15 amino acids. The chain's CDR3 is CASSSGGKAVNTQYF. The CDR3 DNA is TGCGCCAGCAGCTCGGGGGGGAAAGCCGTGAATACGCAGTATTTT. The complete variable domain, with remaining parts taken from reference TRBV5-1 and TRBJ2-3, reads KAGVTQTPRYLIKTRGQQVTLSCSPISGHRSVSWYQQTPGQGLQFLFEYFSETQRNKGNFPGRFSGRQFSNSRSEMNVSTLELGDSALYLCASSSGGKAVNTQYFGPGTRLTVL.

V usage is TRBV5-1 and J usage is TRBJ2-7; 7 bases are a match to TRBD1. The CDR3 sequence is 13 residues long. CDR1 is SGHRS, CDR2 YFSETQ, per germline. V was clipped by 0 bases and J by 5 bases; unmatched bases: 2. This CDR3 is CASSLGQGNEQYF. CDR3 nucleotides: TGCGCCAGCAGCTTGGGACAGGGTAACGAGCAGTACTTC.

The count of this clone is one. The chain has TRBV20-1 and TRBJ2-4, with D unresolved. The germline V and J ends were trimmed by 6 bases and 9 bases, with 12 bases remaining between them. Germline V lookup: CDR1 DFQATT, CDR2 SNEGSKA (reference sequence). This CDR3 spans 11 amino acids. The CDR3 DNA sequence: TGCAGTGCCCCGACTGGTGTCATTCAGTACTTC. Protein sequence: CSAPTGVIQYF.

There are a few counts of this clone. This chain uses TRBV6-5 with TRBJ1-2; D is undetermined. V was shortened by 10 bases and J by 8 bases, with 17 bases between the two germline ends. The germline V gene encodes CDR1 MNHEY and CDR2 SVGAGI. The CDR3 sequence is 12 residues long. The CDR3 protein is CATLRGAGGYTF. DNA for the CDR3: TGTGCCACCCTACGGGGAGCGGGGGGCTACACCTTC.

CDR3 amino acids: CASRRSSPANEQFF. The CDR3 region has the DNA TGCGCCAGCAGGAGGTCTAGTCCGGCCAATGAGCAGTTCTTC. The chain is built from TRBV5-1 and TRBJ2-1; D unresolved. Looked up from germline, CDR1 is SGHRS and CDR2 is YFSETQ. The CDR3 has 14 residues. V was trimmed by 5 bases and J by 6 bases, leaving 15 bases between them. The variable domain in full, with the rest retrieved from reference TRBV5-1 and TRBJ2-1, is KAGVTQTPRYLIKTRGQQVTLSCSPISGHRSVSWYQQTPGQGLQFLFEYFSETQRNKGNFPGRFSGRQFSNSRSEMNVSTLELGDSALYLCASRRSSPANEQFFGPGTRLTVL.

The CDR3 sequence: CASTGTGSNQPQHF. CDR3 nucleotide sequence: TGCGCCAGCACTGGGACAGGGAGCAATCAGCCCCAGCATTTT. The chain combines TRBV10-1 with TRBJ1-5; 9 bases match TRBD1. The trim removed 7 bases at V and 1 base at J, leaving 2 bases unmatched. The V gene's germline CDR1 is WNHNN and CDR2 SYGVQD (reference sequence). This CDR3 has 14 residues.

This clone has a handful of counts. V and J are TRBV18 and TRBJ2-1; 12 bases map to TRBD1. The V and J ends lost 3 bases and 7 bases, in that order; junction bases with no gene match: 4. CDR3 length: 15 amino acids. Looked up from germline, CDR1 is KGHSH and CDR2 is LQKENI. The CDR3 sequence: CASSPGQGAVNEQFF. In DNA, the CDR3 is TGTGCCAGCTCACCGGGACAGGGGGCAGTGAATGAGCAGTTCTTC.

V gene TRBV9 combines with J gene TRBJ2-2; weak D call: TRBD2 (6 bases). V lost 4 bases to trimming and J lost 4 bases, with 11 bases between them. The CDR3 has 14 residues. Germline CDR1 reads SGDLS; CDR2 reads YYNGEE. The CDR3 sequence is CASSSAGITGELFF. The CDR3 DNA reads TGTGCCAGCAGCTCGGCGGGGATCACCGGGGAGCTGTTTTTT.

This sequence joins TRBV13 and TRBJ2-2; D uncertain. Looked up from germline, CDR1 is PRHDT and CDR2 is FYEKMQ (reference sequence). The CDR3 covers 13 residues. The V end lost 5 bases, the J end lost 5 bases, and 9 bases lay between the germline ends. The DNA for the CDR3 is TGTGCCAGCAGCGCGTCCATGACCGGGGAGCTGTTTTTT. It is translated as CASSASMTGELFF.

V is TRBV7-6 and J is TRBJ2-5, with TRBD2 matching over 10 bases. Germline V gives CDR1 SGHVS, CDR2 FNYEAQ. V was clipped by 2 bases and J by 2 bases; unmatched bases: 5. The CDR3 extends over 16 amino acids. The CDR3 reads CASSLLGLAVQETQYF. The CDR3 DNA is TGTGCCAGCAGCTTATTAGGACTAGCGGTTCAAGAGACCCAGTACTTC.

The V gene is TRBV2, the J gene TRBJ1-5; the D gene is possibly TRBD1 (6 bases). This CDR3 comprises 14 residues. V lost 6 bases and J lost 3, with 12 bases in between. Germline CDR1 reads SNHLY; CDR2 reads FYNNEI. In DNA form, the CDR3 reads TGTGCCAGCAGGCCCCCAGGGGTCAATCAGCCCCAGCATTTT. Encoded protein: CASRPPGVNQPQHF.

The V gene is TRBV24-1, the J gene TRBJ2-1, with 12 nucleotides matching TRBD2. Germline V gene data show CDR1 as KGHDR and CDR2 as SFDVKD. The CDR3 spans 18 residues. Trimming removed 4 bases from V and 6 bases from J; junction bases left unmatched: 12. The CDR3 nucleotides read TGTGCCACCAGTGACCAAATGACTAGCGGGAGTTGGGGCAATGAGCAGTTCTTC. Translated: CATSDQMTSGSWGNEQFF.

The chain recombines TRBV6-2 or TRBV6-3 with TRBJ1-6, with D possibly matching TRBD1 (5 bases). The CDR3 loop spans 15 amino acids. Trimming stripped 5 bases from V and 11 bases from J, with 19 bases between. Germline V gene sequence: CDR1 MNHEY, CDR2 SVGEGT. The CDR3 DNA is TGTGCCAGCAGTCCGTCAGGCAGGGCTTGGACACCCCTCCACTTT. This codes for CASSPSGRAWTPLHF.